One and the same sample provided the 5 T cell receptor beta chains below, sequenced in a study of molecular identifiers for immune sequencing clone quantification. TCRdb recomputed calls from the PCR reads with MiXCR, one row per CDR3 protein. This table has about 12,000 distinct CDR3 sequences, roughly 15% appearing once. Sequenced sample: naive CD8+ T cells from blood, with Jurkat cell RNA spiked in. Subset given: FACS-sorted CD8+CD4-CCR7+CD45RA+ naive T cells. These receptors were collected from a human donor in good health. Some libraries in this study had Jurkat cell RNA spiked in.

This clonotype is categorized as medium-sized. The chain uses TRBV27 and TRBJ2-3; perhaps D is TRBD1 or TRBD2 (5 bases each). The CDR3 is 15 amino acids. Between the trimmed V and J ends, which lost 5 bases and 3 bases, there was a span of 15 bases. Germline-derived CDR1 and CDR2 are MNHEY and SMNVEV (reference sequence). The CDR3 DNA reads as TGTGCCAGCAGTGGGGACCATGAGGGAACAGATACGCAGTATTTT. Its protein product is CASSGDHEGTDTQYF.

This clonotype was seen at least ten times. The CDR3 reads CASSLPLLAENSYNEQFF. In DNA form, the CDR3 reads TGTGCCAGCAGCCTGCCTTTACTAGCGGAGAACTCCTACAATGAGCAGTTCTTC. This chain links TRBV5-6 with TRBJ2-1; 8 bases match TRBD2. Germline CDR1 SGHDT, CDR2 YYEEEE. Losses at the gene ends were 4 bases for V and 0 bases for J; bases not matched to a gene: 12. The CDR3 loop spans 18 amino acids. Filled out from reference TRBV5-6 and TRBJ2-1, the complete variable domain reads DAGVTQSPTHLIKTRGQQVTLRCSPKSGHDTVSWYQQALGQGPQFIFQYYEEEERQRGNFPDRFSGHQFPNYSSELNVNALLLGDSALYLCASSLPLLAENSYNEQFFGPGTRLTVL.

This clonotype was counted a few times. V gene TRBV23-1 combines with J gene TRBJ2-1; D is unclear. TRBV23-1 is designated an ORF whose function remains uncertain. V was pared by 5 bases and J by 4 bases, with 12 bases between. This CDR3 is built from 14 residues. The CDR3 loop is CASSSGDNYNEQFF. The CDR3 region has the DNA TGCGCCAGCAGTTCTGGAGACAATTACAATGAGCAGTTCTTC.

This clonotype was observed at least ten times. In nucleotides, the CDR3 is TGTGCCAGCAGTTTGCGGGGGGGAAGCCCCTACGAGCAGTACTTC. Protein sequence: CASSLRGGSPYEQYF. This rearrangement joins TRBV27 to TRBJ2-7; TRBD2 aligns across 9 bases. V gave up 3 bases and J gave up 2 bases; unmatched junction bases: 5. CDR3 length equals 15 residues. Germline V gives CDR1 MNHEY, CDR2 SMNVEV (reference sequence).

In the case of this clonotype: Being one base from a much bigger clone, this may be a read error. Without the conserved terminal phenylalanine or tryptophan, this CDR3 likely stems from a read error. The chain joins TRBV4-3 to TRBJ2-3; 8 positions agree with TRBD1. This CDR3 spans 15 amino acids. Germline values: CDR1 LGHNA, CDR2 YSLEER. The junction had 5 bases not matched to a gene; V was cut back by 2 bases and J by 4 bases. The CDR3 bases are TGCGCCAGCAGCCAATACGACAGGGGTCCAGATACGCAGTATCTT. It translates to CASSQYDRGPDTQYL.